The 10 T cell receptor beta chains in this list originate from one sample, sequenced in a study of T cell clonality in common variable immunodeficiency (dated by TCRdb to between 2015 and 2017). The library came from the immunoSEQ multiplex PCR assay. TCRdb obtained this table from immuneACCESS and retained in-frame rearrangements with V and J assigned. These tables miss some clones; where compared with another copy, unresolved V genes account for less than half of the shortfall, and the remainder is unexplained. This sample is represented by tens of thousands of clones, with no singletons among them. Over 9% of the sample comes from the top ten. The sample comprised peripheral blood mononuclear cells. All receptors come from a person between 18 and 75 years old in good health.

This clone was found many times. The read halts 3 residues ahead of the CDR3 end, with the missing end drawn from the germline J gene. V is TRBV6-9 and J is TRBJ2-3; 11 bases fit TRBD2. Looked up from germline, CDR1 is MNHGY and CDR2 is SVAAGI. Trimming at V came to 4 bases and at J to 2 bases, leaving 23 bases not matched to a gene. The CDR3 consists of 22 residues. The sequenced part of the CDR3 DNA is TGTGCCAGCAGTTCTTCACTCCGGGACAGCCACGGACTAGCGGGTTCCACAGATACG. As protein: CASSSSLRDSHGLAGSTDT. The whole CDR3 sequence is CASSSSLRDSHGLAGSTDTQYF.

Many counts were recorded for this clone. CDR3 bases read: TGCAGTGCTCACAGGGTCTCTAATGAAAAG. Protein: CSAHRVSNEK. The CDR3 in its entirety is CSAHRVSNEKLFF. This chain uses TRBV20-1 with TRBJ2-2; D possibly corresponds to TRBD1 (6 bases). The CDR3 end lies 3 residues beyond the end of the read and is filled in from the germline J gene. Germline lookup yields CDR1 DFQATT and CDR2 SNEGSKA (reference sequence). CDR3 size: 13 residues.

In this sample, this clone turned up many times. From the germline J gene comes the end of the CDR3, since the read stops 3 residues before it. V and J are TRBV5-1 and TRBJ2-7; 9 bases match TRBD2. Looked up from germline, CDR1 is SGHRS and CDR2 is YFSETQ. The CDR3 is 16 amino acids. The trim removed 4 bases at V and 5 bases at J, leaving 13 bases unmatched. Incomplete CDR3 DNA: TGCGCCAGCAGCGCCACGGGCGGGGGGGGGCAAAACGAG. As protein: CASSATGGGGQNE. The complete CDR3 reads CASSATGGGGQNEQYF.

This clone was observed at least ten times. Sequencing ends 3 residues short of the CDR3 end; the germline J gene provides the rest. The rearrangement uses TRBV4-1 and TRBJ1-4; unclear D gene. There are 12 residues in the CDR3. V shed 3 bases and J shed 6 bases, with 5 bases lying between them. Germline V gives CDR1 MGHRA, CDR2 YSYEKL. The CDR3 spells CASSHPYEKLFF. The covered CDR3 bases are TGCGCCAGCAGCCACCCTTATGAAAAA.

For this clone: The read gets to within 3 residues of the CDR3 end, and the germline J gene fills in the rest. This chain connects TRBV7-8 to TRBJ2-2, with 7 bases identical to TRBD1. Per germline, CDR1 SGHVS and CDR2 FQNEAQ. The CDR3 covers 17 residues. V lost 5 bases and J lost 7; bases outside the gene matches: 16. CDR3 in amino acids: CASSRFPPGTESGELFF. The sequenced CDR3 bases are TGTGCCAGCAGCCGATTTCCTCCCGGGACAGAGAGCGGGGAG.

With regard to this clone: The read ends 3 residues before the CDR3 terminus; that terminus is restored from the germline J gene. This chain connects TRBV27 to TRBJ2-7; D unresolved. Germline CDR1 reads MNHEY; CDR2 reads SMNVEV (reference sequence). This CDR3 is built from 14 residues. The V end lost 2 bases, the J end lost 5 bases, and 13 bases lay between the germline ends. The CDR3 here is CASSLTLRSDEQYF. The CDR3 bases that were read are TGTGCCAGCAGTTTAACACTGCGAAGCGACGAG.

The table lists this clone with many counts. CDR3 protein: CAWSVGSSGRKETQYF. The CDR3 bases that were read are TGTGCCTGGAGTGTAGGTTCCAGCGGGAGAAAAGAGACC. The chain employs TRBV30 and TRBJ2-5, with 8 nucleotides matching TRBD2. The read stops 3 residues short of the end of the CDR3; the missing end is completed from the germline J gene. Germline V gene sequence: CDR1 GTSNPN, CDR2 SVGIG (reference sequence). V lost 0 bases to trimming and J lost 3 bases; unmatched junction nucleotides: 9. This CDR3 has 16 residues.

This clone was recorded at least ten times. Read sequence stops 3 residues before the CDR3 end, and the germline J gene provides the missing end. The J gene is TRBJ2-7, the V gene TRBV7-8, with 10 bases that match TRBD1. The CDR3 covers 15 residues. After removal of 1 base from V and 3 bases from J, the junction contained 3 bases not matched to a gene. The germline CDR1 and CDR2 sequences are SGHVS and FQNEAQ. The CDR3 is CASSLGDRGHYEQYF. The sequenced part of the CDR3 DNA is TGTGCCAGCAGCTTAGGAGACAGGGGGCACTACGAG.

This clone showed up many times. The read stops 3 residues short of the end of the CDR3; the missing end is completed from the germline J gene. This sequence joins TRBV7-6 and TRBJ2-1, with D tentatively TRBD2 (5 bases). Per the germline V gene, CDR1 is SGHVS and CDR2 is FNYEAQ. This CDR3 comprises 14 residues. The germline V and J ends were trimmed by 1 base and 9 bases, with 13 bases remaining between them. The sequenced part of the CDR3 DNA is TGTGCCAGCAGCTTAGGGACCCCGGGGAGTGAG. It translates to CASSLGTPGSE. The entire CDR3 protein reads CASSLGTPGSEQFF.

This clone showed up many times. Sequencing ends 3 residues short of the CDR3 end; the germline J gene provides the rest. The chain carries TRBV7-2 and TRBJ2-7; TRBD2 might be the D (7 bases). The CDR3 sequence is 14 residues long. CDR1 SGHTA and CDR2 FQGNSA come from the germline V gene. V was clipped by 5 bases and J by 4 bases, with 15 bases between them. The sequenced part of the CDR3 DNA is TGTGCCAGCAGCCGGGGGGCCACACCTTACGAG. It yields the protein CASSRGATPYE. The whole CDR3 reads CASSRGATPYEQYF.